These T cell receptor beta chains were read from a single sample in a study of cytomegalovirus exposure and HLA in healthy donors. TCRdb's copy holds only in-frame clones and misses some; the assay was immunoSEQ multiplex PCR. The sample consists of under 75,000 clones, 80% to 95% of them appearing once. The sequenced material came from PBMCs. These receptors all come from a young man in good health and CMV-seropositive. CDR3s include the opening cysteine and the closing phenylalanine or tryptophan. The order of the fields is CDR3 protein, CDR3 DNA, J gene, clone size, CDR3 length, V gene, D gene. D genes are given only for firm matches. Size tells how often a clone was seen (once, few, many) or the class of an expanded clone, and some rows leave it out.

CASSLTRDMNTEAFF TGTGCCAGCAGCTTAACGAGGGACATGAACACTGAAGCTTTCTTT TRBJ1-1 NA 15 TRBV7-8 NA
CASSQLGVAEAEQYF TGCGCCAGCAGCCAACTCGGCGTCGCGGAGGCCGAGCAGTACTTC TRBJ2-7 NA 15 TRBV4-1 NA
CASSWDRRYEQYF TGTGCCAGCAGTTGGGACAGGAGATACGAGCAGTACTTC TRBJ2-7 NA 13 TRBV6-5 TRBD1
CASSPGRKTQYF TGTGCCAGCAGCCCAGGCAGGAAGACCCAGTACTTC TRBJ2-5 NA 12 TRBV27 NA
CASSGSGGNQPQHF TGTGCCAGCAGTGGGTCCGGGGGCAATCAGCCCCAGCATTTT TRBJ1-5 once 14 TRBV6-1 NA
CASSPSVQAAYGYTF TGTGCCAGCAGTCCCTCGGTACAGGCTGCCTATGGCTACACCTTC TRBJ1-2 NA 15 TRBV28 NA
CASSLGQGPDTQYF TGCGCCAGCAGCTTGGGGCAGGGCCCAGATACGCAGTATTTT TRBJ2-3 NA 14 TRBV5-1 NA
CASSEGLADTDTQYF TGTGCCAGCAGTGAGGGACTAGCGGACACAGATACGCAGTATTTT TRBJ2-3 NA 15 TRBV6-4 TRBD2
CASSFGQGGFREQYF TGTGCCAGCAGTTTTGGACAGGGAGGATTCCGCGAGCAGTACTTC TRBJ2-7 once 15 TRBV5-6 TRBD1
CASSQDRRNTGELFF TGTGCCAGCAGCCAAGATCGGAGGAACACCGGGGAGCTGTTTTTT TRBJ2-2 NA 15 TRBV4-2 NA
CASSPGTFNEQFF TGTGCCAGCAGCCCAGGGACTTTCAATGAGCAGTTCTTC TRBJ2-1 once 13 TRBV7-6 NA